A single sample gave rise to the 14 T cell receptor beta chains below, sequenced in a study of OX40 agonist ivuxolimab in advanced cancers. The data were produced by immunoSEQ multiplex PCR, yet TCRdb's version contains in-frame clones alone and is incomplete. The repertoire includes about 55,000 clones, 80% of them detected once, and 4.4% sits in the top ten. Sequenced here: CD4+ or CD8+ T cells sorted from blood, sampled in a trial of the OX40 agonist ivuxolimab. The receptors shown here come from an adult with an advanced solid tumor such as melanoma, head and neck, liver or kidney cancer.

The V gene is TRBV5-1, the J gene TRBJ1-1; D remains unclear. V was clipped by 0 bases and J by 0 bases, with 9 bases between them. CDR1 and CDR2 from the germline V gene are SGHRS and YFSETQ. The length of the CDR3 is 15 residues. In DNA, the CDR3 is TGCGCCAGCAGCTTGGAAGCGGTTCTGAACACTGAAGCTTTCTTT. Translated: CASSLEAVLNTEAFF.

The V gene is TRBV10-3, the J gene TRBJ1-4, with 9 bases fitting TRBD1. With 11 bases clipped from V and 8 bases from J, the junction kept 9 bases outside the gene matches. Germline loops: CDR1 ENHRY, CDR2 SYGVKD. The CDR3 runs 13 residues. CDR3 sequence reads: CASRDRDREKLFF. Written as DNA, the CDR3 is TGTGCCTCCAGGGACAGGGATAGAGAAAAACTGTTTTTT.

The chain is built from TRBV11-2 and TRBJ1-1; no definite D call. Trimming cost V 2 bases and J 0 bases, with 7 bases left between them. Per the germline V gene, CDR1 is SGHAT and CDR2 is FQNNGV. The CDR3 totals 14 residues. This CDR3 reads CASSLNSLNTEAFF. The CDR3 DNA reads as TGTGCCAGCAGCTTAAACAGCCTGAACACTGAAGCTTTCTTT. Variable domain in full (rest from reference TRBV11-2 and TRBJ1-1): EAGVAQSPRYKIIEKRQSVAFWCNPISGHATLYWYQQILGQGPKLLIQFQNNGVVDDSQLPKDRFSAERLKGVDSTLKIQPAKLEDSAVYLCASSLNSLNTEAFFGQGTRLTVV.

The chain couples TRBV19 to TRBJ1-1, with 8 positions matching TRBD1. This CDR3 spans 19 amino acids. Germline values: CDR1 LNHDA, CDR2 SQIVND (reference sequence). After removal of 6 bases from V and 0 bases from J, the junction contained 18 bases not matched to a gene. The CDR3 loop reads CASRADDRGALDMNTEAFF. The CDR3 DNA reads TGTGCCAGTAGAGCGGACGACAGGGGAGCTTTGGACATGAACACTGAAGCTTTCTTT.

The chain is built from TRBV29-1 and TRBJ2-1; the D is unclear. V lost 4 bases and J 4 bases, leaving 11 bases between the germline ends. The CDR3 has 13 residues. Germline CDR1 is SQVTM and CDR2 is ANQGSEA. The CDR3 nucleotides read TGCAGCGTTGCGGGCCGGAATTACAATGAGCAGTTCTTC. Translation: CSVAGRNYNEQFF.

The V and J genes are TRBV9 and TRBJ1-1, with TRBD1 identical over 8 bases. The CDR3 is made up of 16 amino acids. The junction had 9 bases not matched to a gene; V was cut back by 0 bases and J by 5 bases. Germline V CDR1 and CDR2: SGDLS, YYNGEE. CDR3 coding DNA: TGTGCCAGCAGCGTAGGGGCCAGGGGGCGCGGGACTGAAGCTTTCTTT. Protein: CASSVGARGRGTEAFF.

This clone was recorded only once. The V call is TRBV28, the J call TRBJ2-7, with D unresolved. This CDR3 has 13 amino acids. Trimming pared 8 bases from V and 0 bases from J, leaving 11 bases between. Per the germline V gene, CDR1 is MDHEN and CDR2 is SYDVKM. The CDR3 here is CASLVVGSYEQYF. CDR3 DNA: TGTGCCAGCTTAGTGGTGGGCTCCTACGAGCAGTACTTC.

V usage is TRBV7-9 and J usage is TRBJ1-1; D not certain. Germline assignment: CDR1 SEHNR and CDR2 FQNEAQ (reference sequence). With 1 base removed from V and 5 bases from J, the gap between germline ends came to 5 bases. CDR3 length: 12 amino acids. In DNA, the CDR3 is TGTGCCAGCAGCTTAGACTGGACTGAAGCTTTCTTT. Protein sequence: CASSLDWTEAFF.

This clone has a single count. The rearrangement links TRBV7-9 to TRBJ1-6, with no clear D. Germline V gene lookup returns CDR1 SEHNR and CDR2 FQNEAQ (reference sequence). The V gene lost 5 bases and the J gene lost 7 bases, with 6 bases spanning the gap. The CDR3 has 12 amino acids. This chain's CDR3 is CASSRANSPLHF. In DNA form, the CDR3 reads TGTGCCAGCAGCCGCGCGAATTCACCCCTCCACTTT.

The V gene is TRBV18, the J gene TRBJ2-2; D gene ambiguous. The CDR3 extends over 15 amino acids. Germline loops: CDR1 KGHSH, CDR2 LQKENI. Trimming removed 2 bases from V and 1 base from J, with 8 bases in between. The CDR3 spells CASSPWEQNTGELFF. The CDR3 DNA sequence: TGTGCCAGCTCACCATGGGAACAGAACACCGGGGAGCTGTTTTTT.

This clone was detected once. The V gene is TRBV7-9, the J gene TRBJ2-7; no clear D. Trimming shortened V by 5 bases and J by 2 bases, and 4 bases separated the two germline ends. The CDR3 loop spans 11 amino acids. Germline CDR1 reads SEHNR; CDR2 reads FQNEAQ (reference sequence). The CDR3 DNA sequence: TGTGCCAGCAGCGCGCCCTACGAGCAGTACTTC. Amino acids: CASSAPYEQYF.

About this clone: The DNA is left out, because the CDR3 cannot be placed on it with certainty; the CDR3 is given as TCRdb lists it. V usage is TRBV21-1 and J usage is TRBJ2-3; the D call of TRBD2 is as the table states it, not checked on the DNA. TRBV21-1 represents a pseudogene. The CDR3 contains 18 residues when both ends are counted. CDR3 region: CASRPREVASGSPDTQYF.

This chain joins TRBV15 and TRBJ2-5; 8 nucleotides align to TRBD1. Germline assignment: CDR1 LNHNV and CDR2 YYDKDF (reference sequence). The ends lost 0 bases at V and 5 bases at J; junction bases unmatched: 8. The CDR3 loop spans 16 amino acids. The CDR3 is CATSRDLGTGGETQYF. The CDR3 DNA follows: TGTGCCACCAGCAGAGATCTTGGGACAGGAGGTGAGACCCAGTACTTC.

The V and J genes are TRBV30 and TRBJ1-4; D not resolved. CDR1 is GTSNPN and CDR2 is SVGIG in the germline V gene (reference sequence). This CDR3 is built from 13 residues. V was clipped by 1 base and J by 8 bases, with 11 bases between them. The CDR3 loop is CAWSGPRREKLFF. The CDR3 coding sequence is TGTGCCTGGAGTGGCCCGAGACGGGAAAAACTGTTTTTT.